This entry is about one TCR beta chain. What it recognizes is unknown. The data stem from a study of cytomegalovirus exposure and HLA in healthy donors. The wider study: Among the 300 to 400 donors who were genotyped, over 70% fell in the genetic ancestry cluster that is associated with self-reported Caucasian donors. General study points: Common viral pathogens were later found to be apparently linked to several of the most significant clusters. The records held CMV serostatus as the only immune exposure information.

PCR involved 60 Vbeta and 13 Jbeta primers. Assay: immunoSEQ multiplex PCR; the TCRdb copy retains only in-frame clones and omits some. Recorded for this sample: 130,000 to 150,000 clones. Germline V gene sequence: CDR1 MGHDK, CDR2 SYGVNS. J was trimmed by 0 bases and V by 7 bases; bases with no gene match: 9. The CDR3 is 17 amino acids. Input material: PBMCs. The source of this sequence is a male donor in good health and CMV-seronegative. The rearrangement links TRBV25-1 to TRBJ1-3, with TRBD1 matching over 10 bases. The DNA of the CDR3 is TGTGCCAGCACCGGACAGGGGGGGAAAAACTCTGGAAACACCATATATTTT. Translating gives CASTGQGGKNSGNTIYF.